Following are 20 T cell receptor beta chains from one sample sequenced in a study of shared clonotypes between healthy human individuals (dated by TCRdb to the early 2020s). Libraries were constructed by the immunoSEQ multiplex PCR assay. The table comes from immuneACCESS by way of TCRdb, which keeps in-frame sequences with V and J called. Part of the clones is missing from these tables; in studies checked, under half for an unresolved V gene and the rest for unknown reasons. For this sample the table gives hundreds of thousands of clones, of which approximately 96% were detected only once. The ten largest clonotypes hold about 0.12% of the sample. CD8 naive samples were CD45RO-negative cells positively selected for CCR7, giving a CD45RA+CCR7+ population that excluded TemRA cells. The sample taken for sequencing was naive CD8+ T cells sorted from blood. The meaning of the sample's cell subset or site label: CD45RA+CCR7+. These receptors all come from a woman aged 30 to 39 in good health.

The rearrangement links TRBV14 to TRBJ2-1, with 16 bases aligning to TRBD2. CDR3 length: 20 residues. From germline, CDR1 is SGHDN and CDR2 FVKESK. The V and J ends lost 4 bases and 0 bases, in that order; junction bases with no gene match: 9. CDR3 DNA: TGTGCCAGCAGCCCCCGTTTGGGACTAGCGGGAGGGAACTCCTACAATGAGCAGTTCTTC. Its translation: CASSPRLGLAGGNSYNEQFF.

The CDR3 reads CATSRDRQTGNTIYF. The CDR3, as DNA: TGTGCCACCAGCAGAGATCGACAGACTGGAAACACCATATATTTT. This chain connects TRBV15 to TRBJ1-3, with D possibly TRBD1 on 5 matching bases. Looked up from germline, CDR1 is LNHNV and CDR2 is YYDKDF (reference sequence). The CDR3 is 15 amino acids. With 0 bases removed from V and 2 bases from J, the gap between germline ends came to 8 bases.

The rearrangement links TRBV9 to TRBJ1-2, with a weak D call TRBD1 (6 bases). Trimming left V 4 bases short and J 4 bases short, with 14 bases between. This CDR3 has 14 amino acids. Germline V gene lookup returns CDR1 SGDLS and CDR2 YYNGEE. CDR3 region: CASSSVQGIYGYTF. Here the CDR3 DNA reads TGTGCCAGCAGCTCGGTCCAGGGGATCTATGGCTACACCTTC.

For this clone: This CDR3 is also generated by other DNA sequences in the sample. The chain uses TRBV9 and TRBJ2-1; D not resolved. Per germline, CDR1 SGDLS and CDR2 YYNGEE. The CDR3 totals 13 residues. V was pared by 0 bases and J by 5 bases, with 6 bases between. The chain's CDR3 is CASSVVGDNEQFF. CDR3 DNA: TGTGCCAGCAGCGTAGTCGGAGACAATGAGCAGTTCTTC. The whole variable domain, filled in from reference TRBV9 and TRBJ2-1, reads DSGVTQTPKHLITATGQRVTLRCSPRSGDLSVYWYQQSLDQGLQFLIQYYNGEERAKGNILERFSAQQFPDLHSELNLSSLELGDSALYFCASSVVGDNEQFFGPGTRLTVL.

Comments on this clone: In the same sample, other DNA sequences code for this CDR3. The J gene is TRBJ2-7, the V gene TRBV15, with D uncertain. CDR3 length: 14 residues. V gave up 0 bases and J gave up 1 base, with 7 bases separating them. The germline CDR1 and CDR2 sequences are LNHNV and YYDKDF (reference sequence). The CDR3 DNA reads TGTGCCACCAGCAGAGACCTGGGATCCTACGAGCAGTACTTC. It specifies CATSRDLGSYEQYF.

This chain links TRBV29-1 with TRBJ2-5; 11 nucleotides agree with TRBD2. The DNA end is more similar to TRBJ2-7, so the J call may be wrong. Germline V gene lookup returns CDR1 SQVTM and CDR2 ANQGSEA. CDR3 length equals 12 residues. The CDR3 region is CSVLAGAYEQYF. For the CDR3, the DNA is TGCAGCGTACTAGCGGGAGCCTACGAGCAGTACTTC.

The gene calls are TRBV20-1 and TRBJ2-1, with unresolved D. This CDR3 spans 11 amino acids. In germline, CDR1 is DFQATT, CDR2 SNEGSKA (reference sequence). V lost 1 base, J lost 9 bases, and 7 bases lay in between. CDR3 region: CSARVRFEQFF. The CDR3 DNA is TGCAGTGCTAGAGTTAGGTTTGAGCAGTTCTTC.

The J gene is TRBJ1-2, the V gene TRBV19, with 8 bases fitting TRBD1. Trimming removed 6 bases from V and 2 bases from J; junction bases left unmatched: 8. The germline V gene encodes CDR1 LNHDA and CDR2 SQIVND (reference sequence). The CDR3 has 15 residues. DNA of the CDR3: TGTGCCAGTAGCCCCCCCGGACAGGGAAACTATGGCTACACCTTC. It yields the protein CASSPPGQGNYGYTF.

The CDR3 DNA sequence: TGCGCCAGCAGCGGCGGGACCTACTACGAGCAGTACTTC. This encodes CASSGGTYYEQYF. V and J are TRBV10-1 and TRBJ2-7; TRBD2 might be the D (6 bases). The CDR3 length is 13 residues. V was clipped by 6 bases and J by 3 bases, with 12 bases between them. Germline values: CDR1 WNHNN, CDR2 SYGVQD (reference sequence).

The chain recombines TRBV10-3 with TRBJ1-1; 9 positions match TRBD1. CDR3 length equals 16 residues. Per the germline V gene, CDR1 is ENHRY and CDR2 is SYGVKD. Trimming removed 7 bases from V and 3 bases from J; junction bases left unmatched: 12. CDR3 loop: CAITLGQGEPYTEAFF. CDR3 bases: TGTGCCATCACTCTGGGACAGGGAGAACCCTACACTGAAGCTTTCTTT.

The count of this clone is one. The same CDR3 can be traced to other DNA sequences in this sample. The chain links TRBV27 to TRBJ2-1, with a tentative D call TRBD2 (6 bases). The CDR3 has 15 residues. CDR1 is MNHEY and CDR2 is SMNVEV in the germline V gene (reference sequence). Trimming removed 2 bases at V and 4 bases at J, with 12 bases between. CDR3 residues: CASSLTGRGYNEQFF. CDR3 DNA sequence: TGTGCCAGCAGTTTAACCGGGAGAGGATACAATGAGCAGTTCTTC.

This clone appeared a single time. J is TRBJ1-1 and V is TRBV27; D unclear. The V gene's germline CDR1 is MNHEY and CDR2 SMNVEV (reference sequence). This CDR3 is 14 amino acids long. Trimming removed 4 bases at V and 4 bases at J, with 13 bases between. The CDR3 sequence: CASSSEGAGTEAFF. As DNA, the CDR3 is TGTGCCAGCAGTTCAGAGGGCGCGGGCACTGAAGCTTTCTTT.

The CDR3 sequence: CASSLYSGNGELFF. In DNA, the CDR3 is TGTGCCAGCAGCCTATATAGCGGGAACGGGGAGCTGTTTTTT. The chain has TRBV9 and TRBJ2-2; the match to TRBD2 covers 8 bases. This CDR3 spans 14 amino acids. The germline CDR1 and CDR2 sequences are SGDLS and YYNGEE. The trim removed 4 bases at V and 7 bases at J, leaving 6 bases unmatched.

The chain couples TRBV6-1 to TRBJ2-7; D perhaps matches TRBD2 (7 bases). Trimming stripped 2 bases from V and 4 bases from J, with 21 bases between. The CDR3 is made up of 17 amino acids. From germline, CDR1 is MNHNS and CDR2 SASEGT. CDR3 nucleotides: TGTGCCAGCAGTGAATACGTCGGGGGGCTAGGTCTTTACGAGCAGTACTTC. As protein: CASSEYVGGLGLYEQYF.

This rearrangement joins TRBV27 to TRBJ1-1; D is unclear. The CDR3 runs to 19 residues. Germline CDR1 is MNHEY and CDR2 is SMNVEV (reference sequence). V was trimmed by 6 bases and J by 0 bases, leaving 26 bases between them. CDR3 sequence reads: CASRSPSAITHSMNTEAFF. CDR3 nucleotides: TGTGCCAGCAGGTCTCCCTCAGCCATCACTCACTCTATGAACACTGAAGCTTTCTTT.

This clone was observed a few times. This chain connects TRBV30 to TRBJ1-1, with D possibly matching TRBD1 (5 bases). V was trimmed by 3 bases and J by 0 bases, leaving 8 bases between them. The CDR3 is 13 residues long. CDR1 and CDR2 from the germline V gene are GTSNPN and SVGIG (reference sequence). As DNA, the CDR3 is TGTGCCTGGAGAGGACAAGTGAACACTGAAGCTTTCTTT. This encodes CAWRGQVNTEAFF.

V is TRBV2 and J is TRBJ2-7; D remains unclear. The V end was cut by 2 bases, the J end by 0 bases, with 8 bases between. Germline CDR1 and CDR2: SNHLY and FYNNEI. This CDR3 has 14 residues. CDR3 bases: TGTGCCAGCAGTGAACGTCTCTACTCCTACGAGCAGTACTTC. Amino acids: CASSERLYSYEQYF.

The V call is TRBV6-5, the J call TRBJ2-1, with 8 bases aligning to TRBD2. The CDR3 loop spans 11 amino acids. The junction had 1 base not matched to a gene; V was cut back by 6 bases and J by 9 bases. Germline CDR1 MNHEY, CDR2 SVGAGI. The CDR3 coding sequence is TGTGCCAGCAGCGGGGGGGCTGAGCAGTTCTTC. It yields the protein CASSGGAEQFF.

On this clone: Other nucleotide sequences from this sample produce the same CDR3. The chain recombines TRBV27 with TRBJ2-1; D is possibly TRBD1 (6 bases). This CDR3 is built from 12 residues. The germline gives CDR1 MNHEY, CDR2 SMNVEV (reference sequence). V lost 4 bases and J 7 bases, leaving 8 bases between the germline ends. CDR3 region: CASSSTGNEQFF. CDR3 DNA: TGTGCCAGCAGTTCGACAGGAAATGAGCAGTTCTTC.

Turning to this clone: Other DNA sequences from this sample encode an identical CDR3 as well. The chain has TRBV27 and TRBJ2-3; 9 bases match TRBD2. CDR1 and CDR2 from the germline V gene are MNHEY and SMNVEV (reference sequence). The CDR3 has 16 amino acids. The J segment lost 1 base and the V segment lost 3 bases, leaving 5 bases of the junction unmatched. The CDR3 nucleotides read TGTGCCAGCAGTTTGTTAGCGGGAGTTGGCACAGATACGCAGTATTTT. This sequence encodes CASSLLAGVGTDTQYF.